The clone carrying this TCR beta chain was counted once. Just one base apart from a much larger clone, this may be a read error. This entry comes from a study of tumor-infiltrating lymphocytes in primary liver carcinoma. Across the study: Samples gave roughly 3.5 to 7.5 million productive TCRbeta reads, similar across tissue types.

DNA and RNA were both co-extracted from 20-30 mg of bulk tissue that had not been sorted. Germline loops: CDR1 WSHSY, CDR2 SAAADI. This CDR3 comprises 11 residues. V gave up 10 bases and J gave up 4 bases, with 11 bases separating them. cDNA specific to TCR beta was made from 500 ng of total RNA, with a constant-region primer employed for priming. Investigators got TCR beta libraries out of three nested multiplex PCR rounds, done with slightly modified ARM-PCR. Primers for the first two PCR rounds were TRBV1-TRBV30 forward primers and a C-beta reverse primer (about 11 cycles per round). TCRdb re-called the multiplex PCR reads through MiXCR, storing one row per CDR3 protein. There are more than 100,000 distinct CDR3 sequences in the sample; roughly 70% occur only once, and 8.1% lies in the top ten.

V usage is TRBV10-2 and J usage is TRBJ2-7, with D possibly being TRBD1 (5 bases). The sample was tumor-adjacent normal liver tissue. The sequence was collected from a woman aged 55 to 70 with primary liver carcinoma and hepatitis B virus infection. The DNA for the CDR3 is TGCGCCAACAGGCGAGCTTACGAGCAGTACTTC. Encoded protein: CANRRAYEQYF.